A selection of T cell receptor beta chains follows, all from one sample in a study of control samples from healthy donors and cancer patients. Libraries were prepared by immunoSEQ multiplex PCR; TCRdb keeps only in-frame clonotypes and omits some of them. Of about 70,000 clones in the sample, roughly 93% were seen once. Sequenced: blood. All receptors come from a woman younger than 45 in good health. Both conserved end residues are part of each CDR3. D genes are given only for firm matches. Clone size, where shown, is once, few, many, or a class for clones that have expanded.

J: TRBJ1-1; D: -; size: -; V: TRBV9; CDR3: CASSVGKGTEAFF; DNA: TGTGCCAGCAGCGTCGGTAAGGGGACTGAAGCTTTCTTT
J: TRBJ1-2; D: TRBD1; size: -; V: TRBV18; CDR3: CASSPDRGRGDGYTF; DNA: TGTGCCAGCTCACCTGACAGGGGGCGAGGGGATGGCTACACCTTC
J: TRBJ1-2; D: TRBD1; size: -; V: TRBV18; CDR3: CASSPRQGENYGYTF; DNA: TGTGCCAGCTCACCACGACAGGGGGAAAACTATGGCTACACCTTC
J: TRBJ1-1; D: TRBD1; size: -; V: TRBV27; CDR3: CASSLAPRQGSTEAFF; DNA: TGTGCCAGCAGTTTAGCTCCAAGACAGGGATCGACTGAAGCTTTCTTT
J: TRBJ1-5; D: -; size: -; V: TRBV7-9; CDR3: CASSLGGGSQPQHF; DNA: TGTGCCAGCAGCTTAGGTGGAGGGAGTCAGCCCCAGCATTTT
J: TRBJ2-1; D: -; size: once; V: TRBV20-1; CDR3: CSAGTYNEQFF; DNA: TGCAGTGCTGGGACCTACAATGAGCAGTTCTTC
J: TRBJ1-6; D: -; size: -; V: TRBV7-9; CDR3: CASSLALADSPLHF; DNA: TGTGCCAGCAGCTTAGCGTTAGCAGATTCACCCCTCCACTTT
J: TRBJ1-1; D: -; size: -; V: TRBV2; CDR3: CASRDHRAGNTEAFF; DNA: TGTGCCAGCAGGGACCACAGGGCGGGGAACACTGAAGCTTTCTTT
J: TRBJ1-5; D: -; size: -; V: TRBV12-3/TRBV12-4; CDR3: CASNPTGHQPQHF; DNA: TGTGCCAGCAACCCCACAGGACATCAGCCCCAGCATTTT
J: TRBJ1-2; D: -; size: -; V: TRBV30; CDR3: CASSAGNGYTF; DNA: TGTGCCTCGAGTGCGGGGAATGGCTACACCTTC
J: TRBJ2-2; D: -; size: -; V: TRBV5-1; CDR3: CASSLVGMTGELFF; DNA: TGCGCCAGCAGCTTGGTGGGGATGACCGGGGAGCTGTTTTTT
J: TRBJ1-5; D: TRBD1; size: -; V: TRBV6-5; CDR3: CASSPDRVGNQPQHF; DNA: TGTGCCAGCAGTCCCGACAGGGTGGGCAATCAGCCCCAGCATTTT
J: TRBJ2-2; D: -; size: -; V: TRBV25-1; CDR3: CASSAPVTGELFF; DNA: TGTGCCAGCAGTGCCCCCGTCACCGGGGAGCTGTTTTTT
J: TRBJ2-2; D: -; size: -; V: TRBV6-5; CDR3: CASSYAANTGELFF; DNA: TGTGCCAGCAGTTACGCCGCGAACACCGGGGAGCTGTTTTTT
J: TRBJ2-7; D: TRBD1; size: -; V: TRBV27; CDR3: CASSQQGAYEQYF; DNA: TGTGCCAGCAGCCAACAGGGGGCCTACGAGCAGTACTTC
J: TRBJ1-6; D: -; size: -; V: TRBV6-5; CDR3: CASSSDGRGPLHF; DNA: TGTGCCAGCAGTTCCGACGGTCGTGGGCCCCTCCACTTT
J: TRBJ2-1; D: -; size: -; V: TRBV5-1; CDR3: CASSLSAEQFF; DNA: TGCGCCAGCAGCTTGAGCGCCGAGCAGTTCTTC
J: TRBJ2-3; D: -; size: -; V: TRBV19; CDR3: CASMGSSTDTQYF; DNA: TGTGCCAGTATGGGCTCTTCCACAGATACGCAGTATTTT